The source of this T cell receptor beta chain is a study of T cells in Graves' hyperthyroidism and ophthalmopathy. Notes on the study in general: In the blood, most expanded thyroid clonotypes above 0.001 appeared as well.

TCR beta CDR3 regions were amplified from RNA transcripts. Primed by the HTBI set, a first-round RT-PCR was run on the TCR CDR3. TCRdb re-derived calls from the multiplex PCR reads in MiXCR, one entry per CDR3 protein. In the table there are about 740,000 distinct CDR3 sequences, around 15% of which are singletons. Diagnoses were made from clinical symptoms, serum measures (thyroxine and TRAb), thyroid ultrasound and orbital computed tomography. This clonotype was picked up many times. Its target is unknown. Input material: blood. This receptor was obtained from a woman aged 18-29 years with Graves' hyperthyroidism.

The CDR3 protein is CSARRGDRVLIGEKLFF. The CDR3 nucleotides read TGCAGTGCTAGGAGGGGGGACAGGGTTTTGATCGGCGAAAAACTGTTTTTT. This sequence joins TRBV20-1 and TRBJ1-4; 9 bases agree with TRBD1. The CDR3 is made up of 17 amino acids. CDR1 and CDR2 from the germline V gene are DFQATT and SNEGSKA (reference sequence). The junction had 16 bases not matched to a gene; V was cut back by 3 bases and J by 8 bases.